The next 26 T cell receptor beta chains were all read from a single sample in a study of CD4+ T cells in melanoma. The assay was immunoSEQ multiplex PCR, and TCRdb's table has in-frame clones only and misses some. The sample records about 55,000 clones, roughly three quarters being singletons. Material for sequencing was tumor tissue. The receptors were gathered from a human donor with melanoma.

This clone was picked up one time. The chain has TRBV11-2 and TRBJ1-2; D not certain. Germline values: CDR1 SGHAT, CDR2 FQNNGV. The V end lost 5 bases, the J end lost 4 bases, and 17 bases lay between the germline ends. The CDR3 length is 15 residues. In nucleotides, the CDR3 is TGTGCCAGCAGCACTAGCCTCACAGAATTCTATGGCTACACCTTC. Translation: CASSTSLTEFYGYTF.

J is TRBJ2-1 and V is TRBV7-8, with 8 bases aligning to TRBD2. Germline CDR1 is SGHVS and CDR2 is FQNEAQ. The junction had 7 bases not matched to a gene; V was cut back by 5 bases and J by 10 bases. The length of the CDR3 is 13 residues. The CDR3: CASSTTGGREQFF. The CDR3 DNA follows: TGTGCCAGCAGCACGACGGGGGGGAGGGAGCAGTTCTTC.

This sequence joins TRBV18 and TRBJ1-2; D may be TRBD1 (5 bases). This CDR3 region has 14 residues. Germline V gene lookup returns CDR1 KGHSH and CDR2 LQKENI. V was cut by 1 base and J by 4 bases, with 10 bases left in between. CDR3 nucleotide sequence: TGTGCCAGCTCACCACAAGGGGTGGGCTATGGCTACACCTTC. As protein: CASSPQGVGYGYTF.

This chain uses TRBV7-9 with TRBJ2-3; no reliable D call. This CDR3 contains 11 residues. Germline values: CDR1 SEHNR, CDR2 FQNEAQ (reference sequence). Trimming took 3 bases from V and 5 from J, leaving 3 bases between them. The CDR3 protein is CASSFEDTQYF. CDR3 nucleotide sequence: TGTGCCAGCAGCTTCGAAGATACGCAGTATTTT.

The gene calls are TRBV11-3 and TRBJ2-2; D gene ambiguous. The V and J ends lost 4 bases and 4 bases respectively, with 10 bases between them. From germline, CDR1 is SGHNT and CDR2 YENEEA. The CDR3 extends over 14 amino acids. The CDR3 is CASSSQDSTGELFF. In DNA, the CDR3 is TGTGCCAGCAGCTCTCAAGACTCCACCGGGGAGCTGTTTTTT.

V and J are TRBV5-6 and TRBJ1-5; TRBD1 matches 8 bases. Germline CDR1 reads SGHDT; CDR2 reads YYEEEE. Unmatched junction bases numbered 13, after V lost 2 bases and J lost 0 bases. There are 19 residues in the CDR3. CDR3: CASSFGGRGHGYSNQPQHF. Here the CDR3 DNA reads TGTGCCAGCAGCTTTGGTGGCAGGGGGCATGGGTATAGCAATCAGCCCCAGCATTTT.

The chain links TRBV4-2 to TRBJ2-3, with TRBD2 matching 12 bases. CDR3 length: 19 amino acids. J lost 0 bases, V lost 1 base, and 8 bases had no gene match. Germline-derived CDR1 and CDR2 are LGHNA and YNFKEQ. The CDR3 sequence: CASSQVASGGAGSTDTQYF. CDR3 DNA sequence: TGTGCCAGCAGCCAAGTCGCTAGCGGGGGGGCCGGGAGCACAGATACGCAGTATTTT.

The chain recombines TRBV5-1 with TRBJ2-5, with D perhaps TRBD2 (6 bases). Germline loops: CDR1 SGHRS, CDR2 YFSETQ. The V end lost 2 bases, the J end lost 2 bases, and 7 bases lay between the germline ends. CDR3 length: 13 amino acids. The CDR3 spells CASSFSGQETQYF. CDR3 nucleotide sequence: TGCGCCAGCAGCTTTAGCGGACAAGAGACCCAGTACTTC.

The chain uses TRBV13 and TRBJ1-5; the D gene is possibly TRBD1 (6 bases). CDR3 length: 14 amino acids. Between the trimmed V and J ends, which lost 4 bases and 2 bases, there was a span of 9 bases. CDR1 and CDR2 (germline): PRHDT, FYEKMQ (reference sequence). DNA for the CDR3: TGTGCCAGCAGCTCCCGACAGGGCAATCAGCCCCAGCATTTT. Translation gives CASSSRQGNQPQHF.

In nucleotides, the CDR3 is TGTGCCAGCAGACGGGAGAGCGGGGGTGGAGAGACCCAGTACTTC. Translated: CASRRESGGGETQYF. The rearrangement links TRBV2 to TRBJ2-5; 8 bases align to TRBD2. The length of the CDR3 is 15 residues. V shed 6 bases, J shed 4 bases, and the junction held 10 bases outside the gene matches. CDR1 SNHLY and CDR2 FYNNEI come from the germline V gene.

V gene TRBV5-6 combines with J gene TRBJ2-2; no clear D gene. The CDR3 is 16 residues long. V lost 1 base and J lost 5, with 15 bases in between. CDR1 is SGHDT and CDR2 is YYEEEE in the germline V gene. CDR3 in DNA: TGTGCCAGCAGCTTGTTGTCAGGTCGGTTAACCGGGGAGCTGTTTTTT. This codes for CASSLLSGRLTGELFF.

V and J are TRBV11-3 and TRBJ1-6, with a tentative D call TRBD1 (5 bases). Germline lookup yields CDR1 SGHNT and CDR2 YENEEA. The ends were cut back, 5 bases at V and 8 bases at J, with 10 bases in the middle. This CDR3 comprises 13 residues. CDR3 loop: CASSHDRYSPLHF. CDR3 in DNA: TGTGCCAGCAGCCATGACAGATATTCACCCCTCCACTTT.

The chain is built from TRBV7-2 and TRBJ1-3, with D possibly TRBD1 on 6 matching bases. Trimming stripped 8 bases from V and 6 bases from J, with 17 bases between. The germline gives CDR1 SGHTA, CDR2 FQGNSA. This CDR3 spans 14 amino acids. The CDR3, as DNA: TGTGCCAGCCACTATGGGGGCCCAGCAAACACCATATATTTT. Translating gives CASHYGGPANTIYF.

CDR3 region: CSVDLGLPLSTDTQYF. The CDR3 region has the DNA TGCAGCGTTGATTTGGGGCTCCCTCTAAGCACAGATACGCAGTATTTT. The chain has TRBV29-1 and TRBJ2-3, with a possible D match to TRBD1 (5 bases). Germline CDR1 reads SQVTM; CDR2 reads ANQGSEA. The V end lost 3 bases, the J end lost 0 bases, and 16 bases lay between the germline ends. The CDR3 sequence is 16 residues long.

J is TRBJ2-1 and V is TRBV13; 11 bases are a match to TRBD2. Germline V gene sequence: CDR1 PRHDT, CDR2 FYEKMQ (reference sequence). The CDR3 is 19 amino acids. Trimming removed 4 bases from V and 2 bases from J; junction bases left unmatched: 13. CDR3 sequence reads: CASSSFTGTSGHTYNEQFF. The CDR3 DNA reads as TGTGCCAGCAGCTCGTTTACCGGGACTAGCGGACATACCTACAATGAGCAGTTCTTC.

This chain uses TRBV9 with TRBJ2-1; 13 positions agree with TRBD2. The germline V gene encodes CDR1 SGDLS and CDR2 YYNGEE. V was pared by 4 bases and J by 9 bases, with 7 bases of the junction left unmatched. This CDR3 contains 15 residues. The CDR3 nucleotides are TGTGCCAGCAGCACTAGCGGGGGGGCTTTTTTTGAGCAGTTCTTC. Residues: CASSTSGGAFFEQFF.

The chain combines TRBV4-1 with TRBJ2-1; TRBD2 matches 7 bases. From germline, CDR1 is MGHRA and CDR2 YSYEKL. V lost 0 bases to trimming and J lost 3 bases; unmatched junction nucleotides: 8. CDR3 length: 17 amino acids. The CDR3 sequence: CASSQEGGGVGYNEQFF. DNA of the CDR3: TGCGCCAGCAGCCAAGAAGGCGGGGGAGTTGGCTACAATGAGCAGTTCTTC.

This chain joins TRBV11-3 and TRBJ2-3; D may be TRBD2 (5 bases). The germline gives CDR1 SGHNT, CDR2 YENEEA. V gave up 1 base and J gave up 6 bases, with 11 bases separating them. The CDR3 totals 14 residues. The CDR3 DNA sequence: TGTGCCAGCAGCTTAGGGCGGCGCGGGGATACGCAGTATTTT. This codes for CASSLGRRGDTQYF.

The chain uses TRBV6-1 and TRBJ2-1, with a tentative D call TRBD1 (5 bases). Germline V lookup: CDR1 MNHNS, CDR2 SASEGT. V gave up 4 bases and J gave up 7 bases, with 20 bases separating them. The CDR3 is 16 residues long. CDR3 coding DNA: TGTGCCAGCAGTGTCCACAAGGGGCCCTCTGGGAATGAGCAGTTCTTC. Its protein is CASSVHKGPSGNEQFF.

The genes are TRBV7-3 and TRBJ2-3, with D unresolved. V lost 1 base, J lost 1 base, and 6 bases lay in between. The CDR3 runs 14 residues. Germline V gene data show CDR1 as SGHTA and CDR2 as FQGTGA. Here the CDR3 reads CASSLSAGTDTQYF. The CDR3 bases are TGTGCCAGCAGCTTAAGCGCAGGCACAGATACGCAGTATTTT.

For the CDR3, the DNA is TGCGCCAGCAGCCACGTACAGGGAGGCGCATCGGACGAGCAGTACTTC. Residues: CASSHVQGGASDEQYF. The J gene is TRBJ2-7, the V gene TRBV5-1; possibly TRBD1 or TRBD2 for D (6 bases each). CDR1 and CDR2 (germline): SGHRS, YFSETQ. CDR3 length: 16 residues. V was clipped by 4 bases and J by 5 bases, with 22 bases between them.

This clone came up a few times. The chain couples TRBV28 to TRBJ1-4; TRBD1 aligns across 8 bases. From germline, CDR1 is MDHEN and CDR2 SYDVKM. V lost 6 bases to trimming and J lost 0 bases; unmatched junction nucleotides: 15. The CDR3 extends over 19 amino acids. The CDR3 DNA is TGTGCCAGCAGCAGCCAGGGGGCCTCCACACCCGCAACTAATGAAAAACTGTTTTTT. Translation gives CASSSQGASTPATNEKLFF. Together with reference TRBV28 and TRBJ1-4, the CDR3 gives the full variable domain: DVKVTQSSRYLVKRTGEKVFLECVQDMDHENMFWYRQDPGLGLRLIYFSYDVKMKEKGDIPEGYSVSREKKERFSLILESASTNQTSMYLCASSSQGASTPATNEKLFFGSGTQLSVL.

This clone was found a few times. The rearrangement joins TRBV6-5 to TRBJ2-7; D may be TRBD2 (6 bases). Germline V gene lookup returns CDR1 MNHEY and CDR2 SVGAGI. There are 14 residues in the CDR3. The ends were cut back, 2 bases at V and 4 bases at J, with 12 bases in the middle. Here the CDR3 reads CASSYAGGAYEQYF. CDR3 nucleotides: TGTGCCAGCAGTTACGCGGGCGGGGCGTACGAGCAGTACTTC.

This clone appeared once. J is TRBJ2-2 and V is TRBV6-5, with D perhaps matching TRBD1 (5 bases). Germline V CDR1 and CDR2: MNHEY, SVGAGI. The CDR3 is made up of 14 amino acids. Trimming left V 8 bases short and J 5 bases short, with 15 bases between. In DNA form, the CDR3 reads TGTGCCAGCCGCAGGGTCTTCTTAACCGGGGAGCTGTTTTTT. Its translation is CASRRVFLTGELFF.

This clone was picked up a small number of times. The chain couples TRBV29-1 to TRBJ2-3; D is possibly TRBD1 or TRBD2 (5 bases each). Germline V lookup: CDR1 SQVTM, CDR2 ANQGSEA. The CDR3 is made up of 13 amino acids. Deletions cut 8 bases from V and 4 bases from J, with 16 bases between. The CDR3 bases are TGCAGCACCTCCTTACGAGGGGCAGATACGCAGTATTTT. This encodes CSTSLRGADTQYF.

This clone came up a few times. The chain combines TRBV5-4 with TRBJ1-6; D is unclear. Germline-derived CDR1 and CDR2 are SGHNT and YYREEE (reference sequence). Trimming stripped 5 bases from V and 9 bases from J, with 9 bases between. The CDR3 spans 12 residues. For the CDR3, the DNA is TGTGCCAGCAGAAAGGAGAGTTCACCCCTCCACTTT. Protein product: CASRKESSPLHF.